A selection of T cell receptor beta chains follows, all from one sample in a study of CD8+CD57+ T cells in acquired aplastic anemia. Using its own MiXCR run on the reads, TCRdb lists one record per CDR3 protein. The profile shows around 500,000 distinct CDR3 sequences, about a third of them singletons. The sample taken for sequencing was sorted CD4+, CD8+, or CD8+CD57+ T cells (not recorded which) from PBMCs. Receptors originate from a human donor with aplastic anemia. Each CDR3 is given with its conserved first and last residue. D genes are given only for firm matches. Clone size is shown for a subset of rows, as once, few, many or a class of expanded clone.

v_gene: TRBV27
abundance: .
j_gene: TRBJ2-7
d_gene: .
CDR3nt: TGTGCCAGCAGTTTAGGGGGGCTGCCCCACGAGCAGTACTTC
CDR3aa: CASSLGGLPHEQYF

v_gene: TRBV20-1
abundance: few
j_gene: TRBJ2-1
d_gene: .
CDR3nt: TGCAGTGCTAGAGGGCCCCCCGGGACACGGCCCCACAATGAGCAGTTCTTC
CDR3aa: CSARGPPGTRPHNEQFF

v_gene: TRBV12-3/TRBV12-4
abundance: .
j_gene: TRBJ2-5
d_gene: TRBD2
CDR3nt: TGTGCCAGCAGCTCGGGACTAGCGAGAGTGGAGACCCAGTACTTC
CDR3aa: CASSSGLARVETQYF

v_gene: TRBV20-1
abundance: .
j_gene: TRBJ2-2
d_gene: TRBD2
CDR3nt: TGCAGTGCTAGACCTAGCGGGATGAACACCGGGGAGCTGTTTTTT
CDR3aa: CSARPSGMNTGELFF

v_gene: TRBV19
abundance: many
j_gene: TRBJ2-1
d_gene: TRBD2
CDR3nt: TGTGCCAGTAGTACCGGGAGGGCCAATGAGCAGTTCTTC
CDR3aa: CASSTGRANEQFF

v_gene: TRBV11-2
abundance: few
j_gene: TRBJ1-6
d_gene: .
CDR3nt: TGTGCCAGCCCCTTAGGGTCGGACCCCTATAATTCACCCCTCCACTTT
CDR3aa: CASPLGSDPYNSPLHF

v_gene: TRBV20-1
abundance: .
j_gene: TRBJ2-1
d_gene: .
CDR3nt: TGCAGTGCGCCGGACTGGGACAATGAGCAGTTCTTC
CDR3aa: CSAPDWDNEQFF

v_gene: TRBV2
abundance: .
j_gene: TRBJ1-4
d_gene: TRBD1
CDR3nt: TGTGCCAGCAGGCCGGACAGGGAGGATGAAAAACTGTTTTTT
CDR3aa: CASRPDREDEKLFF

v_gene: TRBV3-1
abundance: .
j_gene: TRBJ2-5
d_gene: TRBD1
CDR3nt: TGTGCCAGCAGCCAAGTAACCGGGACAGGGTTAGAGACCCAGTACTTC
CDR3aa: CASSQVTGTGLETQYF

v_gene: TRBV7-2
abundance: .
j_gene: TRBJ2-7
d_gene: TRBD2
CDR3nt: TGTGCCAGCTCACAGTCCGCGGGGGTTTACGAGCAGTACTTC
CDR3aa: CASSQSAGVYEQYF

v_gene: TRBV20-1
abundance: .
j_gene: TRBJ1-2
d_gene: .
CDR3nt: TGCAGTGCTAGAGGGGCGGCAGGGACACTTTTCTCTGGCTACACCTTC
CDR3aa: CSARGAAGTLFSGYTF

v_gene: TRBV12-3/TRBV12-4
abundance: few
j_gene: TRBJ2-7
d_gene: .
CDR3nt: TGTGCCAGCAGTTCCACCGGATTGGCAGAGCAGTACTTC
CDR3aa: CASSSTGLAEQYF

v_gene: TRBV7-2
abundance: few
j_gene: TRBJ1-4
d_gene: .
CDR3nt: TGTGCCAGCAGATCCGGGACACATGAGGACGAAAAACTGTTTTTT
CDR3aa: CASRSGTHEDEKLFF

v_gene: TRBV7-3
abundance: few
j_gene: TRBJ1-1
d_gene: .
CDR3nt: TGTGCCAGCAGCTTATCCGCGGGGGACAACACTGAAGCTTTCTTT
CDR3aa: CASSLSAGDNTEAFF

v_gene: TRBV15
abundance: .
j_gene: TRBJ1-1
d_gene: .
CDR3nt: TGTGCCACCAGCAGCTTGGACCGGGACATAGCTTTCTTT
CDR3aa: CATSSLDRDIAFF

v_gene: TRBV10-1
abundance: few
j_gene: TRBJ2-4
d_gene: TRBD2
CDR3nt: TGCGCCAGCAGTGAGAGCGGGGCCCAAAACATTCAGTACTTC
CDR3aa: CASSESGAQNIQYF

v_gene: TRBV4-3
abundance: few
j_gene: TRBJ2-7
d_gene: .
CDR3nt: TGCGCCAGCAGCCAAGCGGGGACCGGGTACGAGCAGTACTTC
CDR3aa: CASSQAGTGYEQYF

v_gene: TRBV29-1
abundance: many
j_gene: TRBJ2-1
d_gene: TRBD2
CDR3nt: TGCAGCTTACGGACTAGCGGGAGGGACTCCTACAATGAGCAGTTCTTC
CDR3aa: CSLRTSGRDSYNEQFF

v_gene: TRBV9
abundance: few
j_gene: TRBJ2-3
d_gene: .
CDR3nt: TGTGCCAGCAGCGTAGTCTCGGCAGGCACAGATACGCAGTATTTT
CDR3aa: CASSVVSAGTDTQYF

v_gene: TRBV15
abundance: many
j_gene: TRBJ2-1
d_gene: .
CDR3nt: TGTGCCACCAGCAGCCCGTTGCATGAGCAGTTCTTC
CDR3aa: CATSSPLHEQFF

v_gene: TRBV19
abundance: few
j_gene: TRBJ2-2
d_gene: TRBD2
CDR3nt: TGTGCCAGTAGTAGACTAGCGGGGGGTAGCACCGGGGAGCTGTTTTTT
CDR3aa: CASSRLAGGSTGELFF

v_gene: TRBV20-1
abundance: few
j_gene: TRBJ2-7
d_gene: TRBD1
CDR3nt: TGCAGTGCTTATACAGGGGACCTCGCCTACGAGCAGTACTTC
CDR3aa: CSAYTGDLAYEQYF

v_gene: TRBV6-1
abundance: .
j_gene: TRBJ1-3
d_gene: .
CDR3nt: TGTGCCAGCAGTGGACATCGGGGGCCATCTGGAAACACCATATATTTT
CDR3aa: CASSGHRGPSGNTIYF

v_gene: TRBV7-9
abundance: many
j_gene: TRBJ2-7
d_gene: .
CDR3nt: TGTGCCAGCAGCTTAGCGCTTGGGGACTACGAGCAGTACTTC
CDR3aa: CASSLALGDYEQYF

v_gene: TRBV20-1
abundance: few
j_gene: TRBJ1-1
d_gene: .
CDR3nt: TGCAGTGCGAAACAGCTTCCGGGAAACACTGAAGCTTTCTTT
CDR3aa: CSAKQLPGNTEAFF

v_gene: TRBV6-1
abundance: few
j_gene: TRBJ2-7
d_gene: .
CDR3nt: TGTGCCAGCGGAGGGAGCTCCGAGCAGTACTTC
CDR3aa: CASGGSSEQYF

v_gene: TRBV6-5
abundance: .
j_gene: TRBJ1-1
d_gene: .
CDR3nt: TGTGCCAGCAGTTACTCGTTTTGGGGGATGAACACTGAAGCTTTCTTT
CDR3aa: CASSYSFWGMNTEAFF

v_gene: TRBV2
abundance: .
j_gene: TRBJ2-7
d_gene: TRBD1
CDR3nt: TGTGCCAGCACCTCTGGGTGGAACCGGGACAGGGGCTACGAGCAGTACTTC
CDR3aa: CASTSGWNRDRGYEQYF

v_gene: TRBV2
abundance: many
j_gene: TRBJ2-7
d_gene: .
CDR3nt: TGTGCCAGCAGTGAGGGACTCGACTCCTACGAGCAGTACTTC
CDR3aa: CASSEGLDSYEQYF

v_gene: TRBV15
abundance: .
j_gene: TRBJ2-3
d_gene: .
CDR3nt: TGTGCCACCAGTACCGATGAGGGGGGCTTAGATACGCAGTATTTT
CDR3aa: CATSTDEGGLDTQYF

v_gene: TRBV11-2
abundance: few
j_gene: TRBJ2-7
d_gene: .
CDR3nt: TGTGCCAGCAGCTTACGAGGAAAATTCGTGCGCTACGAGCAGTACTTC
CDR3aa: CASSLRGKFVRYEQYF

v_gene: TRBV11-1
abundance: .
j_gene: TRBJ1-1
d_gene: .
CDR3nt: TGTGCCAGCAGAATTGGTTGGGGTCGCACTGAAGCTTTCTTT
CDR3aa: CASRIGWGRTEAFF

v_gene: TRBV9
abundance: many
j_gene: TRBJ1-6
d_gene: .
CDR3nt: TGTGCCAGCAGCGATATGGGGGGGCCCCTCCACTTT
CDR3aa: CASSDMGGPLHF

v_gene: TRBV20-1
abundance: few
j_gene: TRBJ2-1
d_gene: TRBD2
CDR3nt: TGCAGTGCCCGGGGACTAGCGGGGGGGCAGGACAATGAGCAGTTCTTC
CDR3aa: CSARGLAGGQDNEQFF

v_gene: TRBV2
abundance: many
j_gene: TRBJ2-1
d_gene: TRBD2
CDR3nt: TGTGCCAGCAGTGAAGGGGGAGGGTCCTACAATGAGCAGTTCTTC
CDR3aa: CASSEGGGSYNEQFF

v_gene: TRBV27
abundance: few
j_gene: TRBJ2-7
d_gene: TRBD1
CDR3nt: TGTGCCAGCAGCTCCCCGGACAGGTGGGGGATCTACGAGCAGTACTTC
CDR3aa: CASSSPDRWGIYEQYF

v_gene: TRBV12-3/TRBV12-4
abundance: many
j_gene: TRBJ1-6
d_gene: .
CDR3nt: TGTGCCAGCAGTTTGGGGGAGAGTTCGGCCCTCCACTTT
CDR3aa: CASSLGESSALHF

v_gene: TRBV29-1
abundance: many
j_gene: TRBJ2-7
d_gene: .
CDR3nt: TGCAGCGTCAGGGTAGGGCTAAACTACGAGCAGTACTTC
CDR3aa: CSVRVGLNYEQYF

v_gene: TRBV10-3
abundance: .
j_gene: TRBJ1-6
d_gene: .
CDR3nt: TGTGCCATCAGCCCAGGGGTTTCGCATTCACCCCTCCACTTT
CDR3aa: CAISPGVSHSPLHF

v_gene: TRBV20-1
abundance: many
j_gene: TRBJ1-2
d_gene: .
CDR3nt: TGCAGTGCTAGGGGGGACGCGGGTGGCTACACCTTC
CDR3aa: CSARGDAGGYTF

v_gene: TRBV6-4
abundance: .
j_gene: TRBJ2-2
d_gene: TRBD1
CDR3nt: TGTGCCAGCAGTGTCTTTGGGACAGGTTCAGCCACCGGGGAGCTGTTTTTT
CDR3aa: CASSVFGTGSATGELFF

v_gene: TRBV19
abundance: many
j_gene: TRBJ1-2
d_gene: .
CDR3nt: TGTGCCAGTAGTATAGCGGCAAATGGAGGGTATGGCTACACCTTC
CDR3aa: CASSIAANGGYGYTF

v_gene: TRBV7-2
abundance: few
j_gene: TRBJ2-7
d_gene: .
CDR3nt: TGTGCCAGCAGCTTAGCTGGGGACGGCGAGCAGTACTTC
CDR3aa: CASSLAGDGEQYF

v_gene: TRBV5-1
abundance: many
j_gene: TRBJ1-2
d_gene: .
CDR3nt: TGCGCCAGCAGCGGGGACGGTAACTATGGCTACACCTTC
CDR3aa: CASSGDGNYGYTF

v_gene: TRBV4-2
abundance: .
j_gene: TRBJ1-2
d_gene: TRBD1
CDR3nt: TGTGCCAGCAGCCAGGCAGGACAGGGGTTATACTATGGCTACACCTTC
CDR3aa: CASSQAGQGLYYGYTF